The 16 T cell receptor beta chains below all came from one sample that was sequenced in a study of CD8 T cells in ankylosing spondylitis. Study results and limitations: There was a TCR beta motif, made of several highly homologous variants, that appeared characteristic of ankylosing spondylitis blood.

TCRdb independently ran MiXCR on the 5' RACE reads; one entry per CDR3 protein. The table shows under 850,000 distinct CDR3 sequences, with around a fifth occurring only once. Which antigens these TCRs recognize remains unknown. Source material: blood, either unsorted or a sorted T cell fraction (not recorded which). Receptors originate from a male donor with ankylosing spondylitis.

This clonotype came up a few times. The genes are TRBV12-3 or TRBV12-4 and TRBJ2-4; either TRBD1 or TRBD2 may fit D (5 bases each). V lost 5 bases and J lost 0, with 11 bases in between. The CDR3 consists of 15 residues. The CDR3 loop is CASSRGRLAKNIQYF. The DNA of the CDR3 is TGTGCCAGCAGTAGGGGACGATTAGCCAAAAACATTCAGTACTTC.

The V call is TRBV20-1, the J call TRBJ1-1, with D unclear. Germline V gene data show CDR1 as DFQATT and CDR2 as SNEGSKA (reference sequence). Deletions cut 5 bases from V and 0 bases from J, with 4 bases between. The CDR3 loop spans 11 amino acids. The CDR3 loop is CSAHMNTEAFF. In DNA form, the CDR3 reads TGCAGTGCTCACATGAACACTGAAGCTTTCTTT.

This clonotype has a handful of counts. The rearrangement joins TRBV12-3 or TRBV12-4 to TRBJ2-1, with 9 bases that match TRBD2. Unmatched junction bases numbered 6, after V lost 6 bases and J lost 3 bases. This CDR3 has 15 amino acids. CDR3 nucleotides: TGTGCCAGCAGCCCTAGCGGGGCCTACTACAATGAGCAGTTCTTC. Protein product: CASSPSGAYYNEQFF.

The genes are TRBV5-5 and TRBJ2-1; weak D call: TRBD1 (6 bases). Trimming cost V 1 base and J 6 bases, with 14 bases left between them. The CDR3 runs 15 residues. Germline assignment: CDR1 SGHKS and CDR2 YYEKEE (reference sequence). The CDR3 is CASSLTGFEGNEQFF. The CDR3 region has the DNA TGTGCCAGCAGCTTGACAGGGTTTGAGGGCAATGAGCAGTTCTTC.

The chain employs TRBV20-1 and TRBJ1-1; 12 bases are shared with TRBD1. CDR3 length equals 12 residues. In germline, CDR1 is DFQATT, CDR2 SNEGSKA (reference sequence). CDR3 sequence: CRGTGGNTEAFF. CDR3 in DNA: TGCAGGGGGACAGGGGGCAACACTGAAGCTTTCTTT.

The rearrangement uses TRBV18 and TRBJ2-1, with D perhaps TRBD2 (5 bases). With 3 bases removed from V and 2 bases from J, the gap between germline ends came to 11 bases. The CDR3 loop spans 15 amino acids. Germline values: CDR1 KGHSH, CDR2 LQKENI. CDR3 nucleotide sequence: TGTGCCAGCTCACCTGACTACCGAACCTACAATGAGCAGTTCTTC. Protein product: CASSPDYRTYNEQFF.

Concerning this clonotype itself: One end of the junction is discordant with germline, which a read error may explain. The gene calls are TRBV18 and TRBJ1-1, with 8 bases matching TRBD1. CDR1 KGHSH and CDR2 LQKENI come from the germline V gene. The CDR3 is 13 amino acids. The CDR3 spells CASSETGDTEAVF. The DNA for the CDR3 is TGTGCCAGCTCCGAGACAGGGGACACTGAAGCTGTCTTT.

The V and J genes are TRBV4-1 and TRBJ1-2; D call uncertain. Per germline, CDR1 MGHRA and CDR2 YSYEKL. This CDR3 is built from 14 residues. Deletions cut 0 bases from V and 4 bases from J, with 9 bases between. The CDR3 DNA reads TGCGCCAGCAGCCAAGATGGGCTGGCCTATGGCTACACCTTC. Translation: CASSQDGLAYGYTF.

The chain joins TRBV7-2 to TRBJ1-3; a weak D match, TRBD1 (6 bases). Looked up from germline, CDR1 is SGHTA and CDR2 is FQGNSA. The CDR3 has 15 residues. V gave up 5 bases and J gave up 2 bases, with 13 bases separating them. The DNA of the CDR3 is TGTGCCAGCAGCCCGGACAGCAAAACTGGAAACACCATATATTTT. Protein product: CASSPDSKTGNTIYF.

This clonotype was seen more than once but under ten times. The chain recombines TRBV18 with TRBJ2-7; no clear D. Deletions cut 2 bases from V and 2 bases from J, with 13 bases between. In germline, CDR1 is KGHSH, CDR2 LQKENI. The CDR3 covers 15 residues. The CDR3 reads CASSPEGPLPYEQYF. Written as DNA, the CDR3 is TGTGCCAGCTCACCAGAAGGGCCCCTCCCCTACGAGCAGTACTTC.

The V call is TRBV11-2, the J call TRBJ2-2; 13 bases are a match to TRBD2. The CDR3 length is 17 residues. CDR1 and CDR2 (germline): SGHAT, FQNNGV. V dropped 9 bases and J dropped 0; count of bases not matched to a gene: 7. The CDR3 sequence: CASTGLAGVSNTGELFF. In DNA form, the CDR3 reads TGTGCCAGTACCGGACTAGCGGGAGTGTCGAACACCGGGGAGCTGTTTTTT. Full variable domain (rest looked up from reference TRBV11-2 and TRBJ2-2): EAGVAQSPRYKIIEKRQSVAFWCNPISGHATLYWYQQILGQGPKLLIQFQNNGVVDDSQLPKDRFSAERLKGVDSTLKIQPAKLEDSAVYLCASTGLAGVSNTGELFFGEGSRLTVL.

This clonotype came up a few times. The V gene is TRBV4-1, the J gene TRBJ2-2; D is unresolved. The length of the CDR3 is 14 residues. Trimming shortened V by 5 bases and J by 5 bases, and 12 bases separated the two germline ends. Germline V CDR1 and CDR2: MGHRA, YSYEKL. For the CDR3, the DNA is TGCGCCAGCAGCTCTTATTTAGCAACCGGGGAGCTGTTTTTT. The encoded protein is CASSSYLATGELFF.

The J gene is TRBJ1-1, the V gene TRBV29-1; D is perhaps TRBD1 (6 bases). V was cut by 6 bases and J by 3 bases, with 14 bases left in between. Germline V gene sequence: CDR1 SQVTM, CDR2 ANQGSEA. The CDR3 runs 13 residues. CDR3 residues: CSVTRGEYTEAFF. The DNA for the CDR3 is TGCAGCGTGACCAGGGGAGAATACACTGAAGCTTTCTTT.

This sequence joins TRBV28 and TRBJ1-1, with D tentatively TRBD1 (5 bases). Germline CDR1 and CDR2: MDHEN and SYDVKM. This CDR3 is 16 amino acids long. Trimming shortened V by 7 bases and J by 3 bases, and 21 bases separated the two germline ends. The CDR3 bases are TGTGCCAGCATCCTAGGCGGGGCAGCCGCACACACTGAAGCTTTCTTT. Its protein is CASILGGAAAHTEAFF.

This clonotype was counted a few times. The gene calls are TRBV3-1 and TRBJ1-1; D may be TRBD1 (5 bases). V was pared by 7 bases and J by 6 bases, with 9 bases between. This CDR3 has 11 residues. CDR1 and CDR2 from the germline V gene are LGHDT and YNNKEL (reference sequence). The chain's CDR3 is CASTQGPEAFF. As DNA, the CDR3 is TGTGCCAGCACCCAGGGCCCTGAAGCTTTCTTT. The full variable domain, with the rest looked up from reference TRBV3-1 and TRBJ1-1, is DTAVSQTPKYLVTQMGNDKSIKCEQNLGHDTMYWYKQDSKKFLKIMFSYNNKELIINETVPNRFSPKSPDKAHLNLHINSLELGDSAVYFCASTQGPEAFFGQGTRLTVV.

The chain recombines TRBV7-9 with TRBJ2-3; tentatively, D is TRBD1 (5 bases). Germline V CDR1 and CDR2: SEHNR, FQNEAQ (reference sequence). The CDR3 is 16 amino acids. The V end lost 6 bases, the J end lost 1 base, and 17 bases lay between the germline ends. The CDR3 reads CASRLNQGVGTDTQYF. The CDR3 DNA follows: TGTGCCAGCAGACTCAACCAAGGGGTGGGCACAGATACGCAGTATTTT. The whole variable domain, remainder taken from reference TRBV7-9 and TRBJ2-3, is DTGVSQNPRHKITKRGQNVTFRCDPISEHNRLYWYRQTLGQGPEFLTYFQNEAQLEKSRLLSDRFSAERPKGSFSTLEIQRTEQGDSAMYLCASRLNQGVGTDTQYFGPGTRLTVL.